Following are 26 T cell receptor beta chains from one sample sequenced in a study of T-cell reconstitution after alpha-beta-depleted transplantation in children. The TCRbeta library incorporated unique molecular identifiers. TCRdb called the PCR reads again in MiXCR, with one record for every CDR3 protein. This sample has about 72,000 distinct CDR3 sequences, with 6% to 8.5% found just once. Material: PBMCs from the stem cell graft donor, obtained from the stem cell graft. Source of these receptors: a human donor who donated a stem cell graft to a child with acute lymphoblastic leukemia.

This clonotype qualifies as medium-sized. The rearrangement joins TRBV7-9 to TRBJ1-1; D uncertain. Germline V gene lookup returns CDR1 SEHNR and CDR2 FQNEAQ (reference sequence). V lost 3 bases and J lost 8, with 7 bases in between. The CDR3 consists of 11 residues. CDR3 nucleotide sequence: TGTGCCAGCAGCTTCAACAGAGAAGCTTTCTTT. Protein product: CASSFNREAFF.

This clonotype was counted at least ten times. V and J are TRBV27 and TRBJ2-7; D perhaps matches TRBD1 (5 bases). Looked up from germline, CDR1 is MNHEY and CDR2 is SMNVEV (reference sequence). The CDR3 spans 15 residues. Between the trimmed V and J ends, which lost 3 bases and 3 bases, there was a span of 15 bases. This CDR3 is CASSFSAGYNYEQYF. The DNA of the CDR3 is TGTGCCAGCAGTTTTTCGGCAGGGTATAACTACGAGCAGTACTTC.

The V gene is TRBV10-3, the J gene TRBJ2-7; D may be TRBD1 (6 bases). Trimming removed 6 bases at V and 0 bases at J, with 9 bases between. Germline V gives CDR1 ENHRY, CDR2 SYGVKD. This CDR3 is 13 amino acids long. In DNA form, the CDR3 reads TGTGCCATCAGCGCAGGGGTCTCCTACGAGCAGTACGTC. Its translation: CAISAGVSYEQYV.

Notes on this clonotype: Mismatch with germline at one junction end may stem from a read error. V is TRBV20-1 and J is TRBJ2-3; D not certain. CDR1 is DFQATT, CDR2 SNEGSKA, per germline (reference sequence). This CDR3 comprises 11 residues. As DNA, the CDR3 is TGCAGTGCTAGGACCACGATATCCCAGGCTTTT. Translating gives CSARTTISQAF.

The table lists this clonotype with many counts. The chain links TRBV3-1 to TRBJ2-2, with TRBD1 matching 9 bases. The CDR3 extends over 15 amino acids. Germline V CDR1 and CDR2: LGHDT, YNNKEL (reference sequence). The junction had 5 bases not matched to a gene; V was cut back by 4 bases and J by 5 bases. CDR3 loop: CASSLQGARTGELFF. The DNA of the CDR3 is TGTGCCAGCAGCCTACAGGGGGCGCGGACCGGGGAGCTGTTTTTT.

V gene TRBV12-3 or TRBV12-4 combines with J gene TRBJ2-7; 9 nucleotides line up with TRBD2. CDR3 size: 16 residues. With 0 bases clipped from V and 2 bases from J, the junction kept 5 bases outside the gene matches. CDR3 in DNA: TGTGCCAGCAGTTTAGCGCGGAGCGGGAGGACCTACGAGCAGTACTTC. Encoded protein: CASSLARSGRTYEQYF.

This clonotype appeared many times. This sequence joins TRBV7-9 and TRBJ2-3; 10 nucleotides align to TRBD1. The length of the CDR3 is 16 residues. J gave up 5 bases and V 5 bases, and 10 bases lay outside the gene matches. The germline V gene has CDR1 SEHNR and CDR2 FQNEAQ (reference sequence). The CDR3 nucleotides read TGTGCCAGCAGCAACTGGAGGACAGGGGGAAGAGATACGCAGTATTTT. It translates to CASSNWRTGGRDTQYF.

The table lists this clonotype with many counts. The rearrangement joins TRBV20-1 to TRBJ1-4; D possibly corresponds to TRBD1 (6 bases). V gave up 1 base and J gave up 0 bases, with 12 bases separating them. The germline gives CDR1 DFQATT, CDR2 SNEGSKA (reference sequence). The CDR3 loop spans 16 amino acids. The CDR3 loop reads CSARGGGGATNEKLFF. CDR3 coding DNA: TGCAGTGCTAGAGGGGGAGGGGGGGCAACTAATGAAAAACTGTTTTTT.

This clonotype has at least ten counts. CDR3 protein: CASSDDSGSYNEQFF. The CDR3 DNA is TGCGCCAGCAGTGACGATAGCGGGAGCTACAATGAGCAGTTCTTC. The chain couples TRBV10-2 to TRBJ2-1; 9 positions match TRBD2. This CDR3 is built from 15 residues. Germline V gene sequence: CDR1 WSHSY, CDR2 SAAADI. The V gene end was trimmed by 3 bases and the J gene end by 3 bases; junction bases not matched to a gene: 3.

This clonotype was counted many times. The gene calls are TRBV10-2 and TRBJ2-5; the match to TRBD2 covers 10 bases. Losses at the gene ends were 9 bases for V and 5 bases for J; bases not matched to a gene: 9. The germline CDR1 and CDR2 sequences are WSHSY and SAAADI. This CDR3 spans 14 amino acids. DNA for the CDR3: TGCGCCAGTAGACCTAGCGGGAGTACGGAGACCCAGTACTTC. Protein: CASRPSGSTETQYF.

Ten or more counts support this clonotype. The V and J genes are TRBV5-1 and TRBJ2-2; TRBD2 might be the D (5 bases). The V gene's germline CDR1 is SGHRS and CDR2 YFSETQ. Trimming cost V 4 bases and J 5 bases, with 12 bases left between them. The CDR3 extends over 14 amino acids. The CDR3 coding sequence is TGCGCCAGCAGCCCACGGACGGGGACCGGGGAGCTGTTTTTT. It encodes CASSPRTGTGELFF.

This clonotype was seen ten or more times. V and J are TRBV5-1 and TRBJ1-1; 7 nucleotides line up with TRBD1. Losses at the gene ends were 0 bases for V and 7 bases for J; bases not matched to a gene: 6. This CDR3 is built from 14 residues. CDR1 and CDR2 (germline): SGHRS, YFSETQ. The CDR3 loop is CASSLGSRGDEAFF. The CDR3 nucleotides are TGCGCCAGCAGCTTGGGTTCCAGGGGGGATGAAGCTTTCTTT.

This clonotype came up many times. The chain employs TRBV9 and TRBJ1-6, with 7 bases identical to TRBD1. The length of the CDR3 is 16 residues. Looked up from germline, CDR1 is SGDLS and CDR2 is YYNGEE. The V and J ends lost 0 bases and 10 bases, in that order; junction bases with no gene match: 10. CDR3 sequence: CASSVAPREGGSPLHF. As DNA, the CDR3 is TGTGCCAGCAGCGTAGCCCCACGGGAAGGGGGCTCACCCCTCCACTTT.

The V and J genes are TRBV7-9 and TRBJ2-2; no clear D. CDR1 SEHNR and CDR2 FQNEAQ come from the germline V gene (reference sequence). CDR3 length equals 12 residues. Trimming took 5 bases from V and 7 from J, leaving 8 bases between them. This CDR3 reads CASSPAYGELFF. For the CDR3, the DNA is TGTGCCAGCAGCCCAGCTTACGGGGAGCTGTTTTTT.

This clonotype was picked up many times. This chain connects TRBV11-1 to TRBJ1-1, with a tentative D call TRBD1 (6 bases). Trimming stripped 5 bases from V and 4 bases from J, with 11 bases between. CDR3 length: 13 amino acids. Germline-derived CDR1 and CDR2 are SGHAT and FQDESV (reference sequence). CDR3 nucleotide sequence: TGTGCCAGCAGCAGGGGGAGGGTCACTGAAGCTTTCTTT. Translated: CASSRGRVTEAFF.

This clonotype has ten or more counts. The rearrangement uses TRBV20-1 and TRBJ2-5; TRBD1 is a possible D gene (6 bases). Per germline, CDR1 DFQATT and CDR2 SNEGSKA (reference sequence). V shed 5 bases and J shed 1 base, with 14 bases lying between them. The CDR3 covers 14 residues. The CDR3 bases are TGCAGTGCTCCAACTGGGACAATCCAAGAGACCCAGTACTTC. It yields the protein CSAPTGTIQETQYF.

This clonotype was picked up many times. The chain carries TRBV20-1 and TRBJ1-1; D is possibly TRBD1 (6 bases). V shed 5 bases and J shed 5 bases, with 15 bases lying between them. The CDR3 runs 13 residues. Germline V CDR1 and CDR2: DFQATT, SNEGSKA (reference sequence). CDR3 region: CSAPQGGGTEAFF. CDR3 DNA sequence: TGCAGTGCTCCCCAGGGAGGGGGGACTGAAGCTTTCTTT.

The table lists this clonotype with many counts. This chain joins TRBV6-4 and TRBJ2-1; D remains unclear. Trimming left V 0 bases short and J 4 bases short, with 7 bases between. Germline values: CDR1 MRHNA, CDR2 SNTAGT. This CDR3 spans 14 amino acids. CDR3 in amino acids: CASSDSAEYNEQFF. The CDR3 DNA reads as TGTGCCAGCAGTGACTCTGCGGAGTACAATGAGCAGTTCTTC.

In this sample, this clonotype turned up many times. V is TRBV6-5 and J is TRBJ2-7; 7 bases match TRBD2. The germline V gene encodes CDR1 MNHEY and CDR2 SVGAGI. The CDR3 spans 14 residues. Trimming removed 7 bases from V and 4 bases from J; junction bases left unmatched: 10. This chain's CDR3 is CASIGSGGQYEQYF. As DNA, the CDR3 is TGTGCCAGCATAGGGTCGGGAGGACAATACGAGCAGTACTTC.

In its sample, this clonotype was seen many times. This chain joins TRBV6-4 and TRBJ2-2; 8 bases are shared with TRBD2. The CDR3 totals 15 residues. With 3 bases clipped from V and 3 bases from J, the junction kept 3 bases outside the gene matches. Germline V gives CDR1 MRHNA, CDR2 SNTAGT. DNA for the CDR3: TGTGCCAGCAGTGAAAAAGCGGGGGACACCGGGGAGCTGTTTTTT. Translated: CASSEKAGDTGELFF.

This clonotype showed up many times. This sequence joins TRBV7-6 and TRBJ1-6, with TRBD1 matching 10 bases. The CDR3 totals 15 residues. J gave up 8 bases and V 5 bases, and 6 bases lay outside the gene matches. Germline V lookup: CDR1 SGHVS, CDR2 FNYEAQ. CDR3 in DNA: TGTGCCAGCAGCGACAGACAGGGGGCTGATTCACCCCTCCACTTT. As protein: CASSDRQGADSPLHF.

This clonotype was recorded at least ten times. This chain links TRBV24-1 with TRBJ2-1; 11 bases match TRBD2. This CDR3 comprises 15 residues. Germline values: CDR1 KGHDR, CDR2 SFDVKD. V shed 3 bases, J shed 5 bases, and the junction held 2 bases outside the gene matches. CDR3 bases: TGTGCCACCAGTGATCAGACTAGCGGGGACAATGAGCAGTTCTTC. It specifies CATSDQTSGDNEQFF.

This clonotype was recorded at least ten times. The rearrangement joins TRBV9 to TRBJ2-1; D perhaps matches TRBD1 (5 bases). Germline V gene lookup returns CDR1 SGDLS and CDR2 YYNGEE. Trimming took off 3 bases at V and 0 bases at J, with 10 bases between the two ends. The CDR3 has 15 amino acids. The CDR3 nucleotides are TGTGCCAGCAGCGCGACAGACAACTCCTACAATGAGCAGTTCTTC. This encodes CASSATDNSYNEQFF.

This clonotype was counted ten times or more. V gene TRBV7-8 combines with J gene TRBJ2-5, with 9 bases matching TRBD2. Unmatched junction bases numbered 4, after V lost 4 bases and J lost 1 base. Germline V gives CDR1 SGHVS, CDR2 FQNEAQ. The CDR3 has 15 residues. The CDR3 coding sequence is TGTGCCAGCAGCTCCCGTAGCGGGAGCCAAGAGACCCAGTACTTC. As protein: CASSSRSGSQETQYF.

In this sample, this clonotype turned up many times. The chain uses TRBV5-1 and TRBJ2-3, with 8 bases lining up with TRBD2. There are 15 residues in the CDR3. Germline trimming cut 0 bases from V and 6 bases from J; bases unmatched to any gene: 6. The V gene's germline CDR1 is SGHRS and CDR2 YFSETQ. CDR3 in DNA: TGCGCCAGCAGCTTGGGAAGCGGGAGTATGGATACGCAGTATTTT. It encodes CASSLGSGSMDTQYF.

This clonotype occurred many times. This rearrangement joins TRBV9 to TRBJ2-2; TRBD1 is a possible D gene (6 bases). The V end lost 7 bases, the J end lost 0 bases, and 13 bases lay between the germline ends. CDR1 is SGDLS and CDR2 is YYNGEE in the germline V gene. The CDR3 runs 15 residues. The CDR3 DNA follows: TGTGCCAGCGCTGGGGGCCTACCGAACACCGGGGAGCTGTTTTTT. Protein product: CASAGGLPNTGELFF.